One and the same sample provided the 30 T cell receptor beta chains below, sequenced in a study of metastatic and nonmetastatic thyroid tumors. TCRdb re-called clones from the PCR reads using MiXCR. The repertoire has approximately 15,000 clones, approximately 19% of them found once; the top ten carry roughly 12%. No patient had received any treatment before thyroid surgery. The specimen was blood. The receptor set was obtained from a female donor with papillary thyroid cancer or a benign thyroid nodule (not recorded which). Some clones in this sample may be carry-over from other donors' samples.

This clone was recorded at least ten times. The CDR3 region has the DNA TGCGCCAGCAGCCAAATTTCAAATTACGAGCAGTACTTC. This gives the protein CASSQISNYEQYF. The chain couples TRBV4-1 to TRBJ2-7; D is uncertain. The CDR3 spans 13 residues. CDR1 MGHRA and CDR2 YSYEKL come from the germline V gene. V dropped 2 bases and J dropped 4 bases, with 9 bases sitting between them.

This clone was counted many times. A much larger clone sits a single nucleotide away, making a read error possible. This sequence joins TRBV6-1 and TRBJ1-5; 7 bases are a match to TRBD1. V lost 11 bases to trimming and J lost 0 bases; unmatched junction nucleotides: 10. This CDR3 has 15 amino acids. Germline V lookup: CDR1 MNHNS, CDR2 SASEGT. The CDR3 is CAGTYDRASNQPQHF. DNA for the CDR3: TGTGCCGGCACTTATGACAGGGCTAGCAATCAGCCCCAGCATTTT.

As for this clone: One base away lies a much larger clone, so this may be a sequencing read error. CDR3 DNA: TGTGCCAGCAGCACCCTCTTGGTAGACGTCGCCGGTGAGCAGTACTTC. It yields the protein CASSTLLVDVAGEQYF. The V gene is TRBV11-1, the J gene TRBJ2-7; no firm D call. CDR3 size: 16 residues. Germline V lookup: CDR1 SGHAT, CDR2 FQDESV (reference sequence). Trimming took 5 bases from V and 7 from J, leaving 24 bases between them.

The CDR3 loop is CASSLGLMGYTF. The DNA for the CDR3 is TGTGCCAGCAGCTTAGGGTTGATGGGCTACACCTTC. The gene calls are TRBV7-2 and TRBJ1-2; D not certain. CDR1 and CDR2 (germline): SGHTA, FQGNSA. Trimming left V 1 base short and J 8 bases short, with 8 bases between. CDR3 length equals 12 residues.

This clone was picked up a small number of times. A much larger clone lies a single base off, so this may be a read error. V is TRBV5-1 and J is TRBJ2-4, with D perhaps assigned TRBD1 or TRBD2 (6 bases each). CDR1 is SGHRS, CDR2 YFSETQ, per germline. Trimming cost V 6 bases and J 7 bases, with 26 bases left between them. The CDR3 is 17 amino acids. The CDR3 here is CASTKVEGPGDGNIQYF. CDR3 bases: TGCGCCAGCACCAAAGTGGAGGGTCCAGGGGACGGGAACATTCAGTACTTC.

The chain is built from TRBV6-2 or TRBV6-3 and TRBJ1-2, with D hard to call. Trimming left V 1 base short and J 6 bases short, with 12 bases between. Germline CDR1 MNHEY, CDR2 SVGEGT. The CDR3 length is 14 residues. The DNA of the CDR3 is TGTGCCAGCAGTTACTGGAACGGTGCAAATGGCTACACCTTC. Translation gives CASSYWNGANGYTF.

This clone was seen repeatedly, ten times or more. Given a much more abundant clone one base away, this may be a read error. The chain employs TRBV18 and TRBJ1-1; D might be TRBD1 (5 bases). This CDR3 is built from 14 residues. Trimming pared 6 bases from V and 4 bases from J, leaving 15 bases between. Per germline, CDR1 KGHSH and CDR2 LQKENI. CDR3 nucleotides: TGTGCCAGCTCCACCTCTGAGGGGACCACTGAAGCTTTCTTT. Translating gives CASSTSEGTTEAFF.

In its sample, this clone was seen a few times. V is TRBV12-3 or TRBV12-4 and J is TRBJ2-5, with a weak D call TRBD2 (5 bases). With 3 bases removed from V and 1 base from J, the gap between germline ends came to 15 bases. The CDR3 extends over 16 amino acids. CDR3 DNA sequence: TGTGCCAGCAGTTTTTGGGGTAGCGTAAGCCAAGAGACCCAGTACTTC. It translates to CASSFWGSVSQETQYF.

Here the CDR3 reads CACGWGLAGGPSEQYF. The CDR3 bases are TGTGCTTGCGGGTGGGGACTAGCGGGAGGGCCGTCCGAGCAGTACTTC. This chain connects TRBV2 to TRBJ2-7; 16 bases are shared with TRBD2. The germline CDR1 and CDR2 sequences are SNHLY and FYNNEI. CDR3 length equals 16 residues.

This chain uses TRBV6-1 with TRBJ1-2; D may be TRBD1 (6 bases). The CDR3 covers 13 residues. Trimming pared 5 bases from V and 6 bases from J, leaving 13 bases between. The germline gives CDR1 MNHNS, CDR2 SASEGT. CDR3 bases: TGTGCCAGCAGTCCAGGGGTCGTTGATGGCTACACCTTC. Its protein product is CASSPGVVDGYTF.

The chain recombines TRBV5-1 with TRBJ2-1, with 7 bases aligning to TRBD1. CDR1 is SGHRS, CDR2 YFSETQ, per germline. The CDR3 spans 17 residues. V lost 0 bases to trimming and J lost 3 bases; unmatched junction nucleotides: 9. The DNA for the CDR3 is TGCGCCAGCAGCTTGGGATACAGGGGTTCCGACTACAATGAGCAGTTCTTC. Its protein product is CASSLGYRGSDYNEQFF.

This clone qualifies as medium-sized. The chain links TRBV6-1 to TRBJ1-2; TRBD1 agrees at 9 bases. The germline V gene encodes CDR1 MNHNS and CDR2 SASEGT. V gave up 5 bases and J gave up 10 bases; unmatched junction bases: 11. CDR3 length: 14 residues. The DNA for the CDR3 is TGTGCCAGCAGTCAGACAGGGGGGTCATATTCCTACACCTTC. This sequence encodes CASSQTGGSYSYTF.

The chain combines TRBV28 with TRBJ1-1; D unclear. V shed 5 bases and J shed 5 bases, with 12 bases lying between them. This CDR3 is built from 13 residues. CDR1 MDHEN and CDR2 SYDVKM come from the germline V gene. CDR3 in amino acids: CASSTVGRTEAFF. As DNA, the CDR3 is TGTGCCAGCAGTACCGTCGGACGGACTGAAGCTTTCTTT.

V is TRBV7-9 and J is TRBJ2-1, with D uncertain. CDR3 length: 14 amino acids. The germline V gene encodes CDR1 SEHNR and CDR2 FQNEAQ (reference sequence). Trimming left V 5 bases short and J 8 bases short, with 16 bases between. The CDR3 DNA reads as TGTGCCAGCAGCCGCTTTGCAGGTCCCGATGAGCAGTTCTTC. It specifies CASSRFAGPDEQFF.

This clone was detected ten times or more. CDR3 region: CASTRGENTEAFF. Here the CDR3 DNA reads TGCGCCAGCACAAGGGGGGAGAACACTGAAGCTTTCTTT. The chain couples TRBV10-2 to TRBJ1-1; TRBD1 might be the D (6 bases). Germline V gives CDR1 WSHSY, CDR2 SAAADI. The CDR3 is made up of 13 amino acids. Between the trimmed V and J ends, which lost 7 bases and 1 base, there was a span of 10 bases.

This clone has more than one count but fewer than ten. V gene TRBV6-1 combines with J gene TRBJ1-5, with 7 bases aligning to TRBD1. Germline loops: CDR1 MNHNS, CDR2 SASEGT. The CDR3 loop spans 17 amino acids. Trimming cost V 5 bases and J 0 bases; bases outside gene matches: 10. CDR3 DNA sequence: TGTGCCAGCAGTCAGACAGGGATGGGGGTTAGCAATCAGCCCCAGCATTTT. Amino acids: CASSQTGMGVSNQPQHF.

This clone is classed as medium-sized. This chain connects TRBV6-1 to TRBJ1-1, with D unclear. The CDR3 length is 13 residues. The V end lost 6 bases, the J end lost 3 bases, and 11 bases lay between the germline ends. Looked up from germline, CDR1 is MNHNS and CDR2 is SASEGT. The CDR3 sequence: CASRREGYTEAFF. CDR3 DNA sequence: TGTGCCAGCAGGAGGGAGGGATACACTGAAGCTTTCTTT.

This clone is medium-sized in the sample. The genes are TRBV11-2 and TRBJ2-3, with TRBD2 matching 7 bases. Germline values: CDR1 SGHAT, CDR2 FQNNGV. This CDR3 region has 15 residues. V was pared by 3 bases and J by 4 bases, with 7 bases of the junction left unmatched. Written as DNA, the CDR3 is TGTGCCAGCAGCTTGGGGGGGAGGGCTGCAGATACGCAGTATTTT. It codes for CASSLGGRAADTQYF.

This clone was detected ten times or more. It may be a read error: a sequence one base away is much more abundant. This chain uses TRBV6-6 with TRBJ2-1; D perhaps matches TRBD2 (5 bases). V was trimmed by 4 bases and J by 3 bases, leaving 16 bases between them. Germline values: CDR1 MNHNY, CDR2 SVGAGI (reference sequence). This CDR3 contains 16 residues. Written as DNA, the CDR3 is TGTGCCAGCAGTTCCCTGGCCGGGATAGACTACAATGAGCAGTTCTTC. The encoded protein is CASSSLAGIDYNEQFF.

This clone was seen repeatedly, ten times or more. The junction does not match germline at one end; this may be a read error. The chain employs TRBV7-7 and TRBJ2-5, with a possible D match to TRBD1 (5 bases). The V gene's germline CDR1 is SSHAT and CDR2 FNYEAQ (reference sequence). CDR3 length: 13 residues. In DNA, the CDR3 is TGTGCTAGCAGCTTAGGGGCGGTTCGGACCCAGTACTTC. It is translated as CASSLGAVRTQYF.

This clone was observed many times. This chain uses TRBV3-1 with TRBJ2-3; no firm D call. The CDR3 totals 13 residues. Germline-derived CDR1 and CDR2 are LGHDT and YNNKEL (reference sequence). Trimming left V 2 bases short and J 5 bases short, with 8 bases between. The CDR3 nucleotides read TGTGCCAGCAGCCAACTCCCCCAAGATACGCAGTATTTT. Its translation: CASSQLPQDTQYF.

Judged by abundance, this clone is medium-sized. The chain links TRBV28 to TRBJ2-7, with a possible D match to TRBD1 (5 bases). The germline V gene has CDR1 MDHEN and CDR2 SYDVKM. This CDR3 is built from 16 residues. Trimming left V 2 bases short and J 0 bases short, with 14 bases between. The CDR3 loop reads CASSLSWGRSSYEQYF. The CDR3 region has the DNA TGTGCCAGCAGTTTAAGTTGGGGCAGAAGCTCCTACGAGCAGTACTTC.

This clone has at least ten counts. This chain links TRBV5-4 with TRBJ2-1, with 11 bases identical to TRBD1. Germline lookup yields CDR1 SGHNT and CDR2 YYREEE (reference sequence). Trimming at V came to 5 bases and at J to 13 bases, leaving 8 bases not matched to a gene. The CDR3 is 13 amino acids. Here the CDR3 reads CASRRDRGVSQFF. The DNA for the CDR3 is TGTGCCAGCAGACGGGACAGGGGGGTCAGCCAGTTCTTC.

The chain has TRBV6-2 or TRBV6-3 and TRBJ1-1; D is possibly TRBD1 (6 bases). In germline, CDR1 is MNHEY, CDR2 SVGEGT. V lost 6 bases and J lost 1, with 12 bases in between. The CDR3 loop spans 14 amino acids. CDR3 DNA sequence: TGTGCCAGCAGCCCGGACAGTTCGAACACTGAAGCTTTCTTT. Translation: CASSPDSSNTEAFF.

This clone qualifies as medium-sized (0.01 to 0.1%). The chain's CDR3 is CASGRESTDTQYF. CDR3 coding DNA: TGTGCCAGCGGGCGGGAGAGCACAGATACGCAGTATTTT. The chain carries TRBV6-4 and TRBJ2-3, with TRBD2 matching over 7 bases. The CDR3 covers 13 residues. The germline CDR1 and CDR2 sequences are MRHNA and SNTAGT. V dropped 8 bases and J dropped 0; count of bases not matched to a gene: 2.

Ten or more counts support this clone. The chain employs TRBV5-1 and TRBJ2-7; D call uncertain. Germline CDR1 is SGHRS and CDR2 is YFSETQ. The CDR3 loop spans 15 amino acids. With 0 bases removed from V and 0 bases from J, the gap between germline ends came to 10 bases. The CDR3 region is CASSLASGISYEQYF. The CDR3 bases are TGCGCCAGCAGCTTGGCCTCTGGTATCTCCTACGAGCAGTACTTC.

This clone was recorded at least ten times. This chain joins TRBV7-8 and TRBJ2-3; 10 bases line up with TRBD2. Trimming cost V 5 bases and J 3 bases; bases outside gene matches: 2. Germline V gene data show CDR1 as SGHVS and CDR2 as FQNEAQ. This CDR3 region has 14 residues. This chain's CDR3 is CASSQREGTDTQYF. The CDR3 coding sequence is TGTGCCAGCAGCCAGCGGGAGGGGACAGATACGCAGTATTTT.

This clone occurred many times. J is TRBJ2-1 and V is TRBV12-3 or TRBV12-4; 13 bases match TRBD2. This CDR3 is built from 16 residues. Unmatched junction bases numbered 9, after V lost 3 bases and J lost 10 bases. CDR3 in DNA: TGTGCCAGCAGTTTGGGGACTAGCGGGAAATGGCGGGAGCAGTTCTTC. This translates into CASSLGTSGKWREQFF.

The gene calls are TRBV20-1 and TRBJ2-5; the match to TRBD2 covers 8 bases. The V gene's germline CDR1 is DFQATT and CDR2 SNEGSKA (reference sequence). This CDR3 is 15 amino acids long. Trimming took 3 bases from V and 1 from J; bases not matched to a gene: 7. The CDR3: CSASLLTSVQETQYF. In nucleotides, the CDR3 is TGCAGTGCTAGCTTATTGACTAGCGTCCAAGAGACCCAGTACTTC.

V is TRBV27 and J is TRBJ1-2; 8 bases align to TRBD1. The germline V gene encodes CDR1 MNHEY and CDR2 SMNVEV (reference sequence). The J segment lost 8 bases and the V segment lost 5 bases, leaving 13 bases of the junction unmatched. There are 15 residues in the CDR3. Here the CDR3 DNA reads TGTGCCAGCAGTCCGGTCAGGGGGCCGTTAAGCGGCTACACCTTC. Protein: CASSPVRGPLSGYTF.